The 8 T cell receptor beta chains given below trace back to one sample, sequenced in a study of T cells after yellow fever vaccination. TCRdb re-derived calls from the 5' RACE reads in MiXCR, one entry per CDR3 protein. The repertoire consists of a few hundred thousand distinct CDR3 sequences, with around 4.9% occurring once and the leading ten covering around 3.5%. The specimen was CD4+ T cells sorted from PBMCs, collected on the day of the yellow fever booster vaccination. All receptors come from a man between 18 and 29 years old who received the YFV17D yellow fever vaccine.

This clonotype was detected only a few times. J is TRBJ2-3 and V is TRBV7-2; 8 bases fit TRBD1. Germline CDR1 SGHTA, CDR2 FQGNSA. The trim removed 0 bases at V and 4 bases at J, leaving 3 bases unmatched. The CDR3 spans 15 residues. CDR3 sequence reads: CASSLARGHADTQYF. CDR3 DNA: TGTGCCAGCAGCTTAGCCAGGGGGCATGCAGATACGCAGTATTTT.

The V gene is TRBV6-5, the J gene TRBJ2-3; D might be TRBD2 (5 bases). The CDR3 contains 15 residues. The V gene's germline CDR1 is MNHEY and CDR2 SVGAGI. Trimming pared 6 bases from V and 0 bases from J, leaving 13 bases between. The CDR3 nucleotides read TGTGCCAGCAGAGTGGCGGGTAGTAGCACAGATACGCAGTATTTT. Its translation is CASRVAGSSTDTQYF.

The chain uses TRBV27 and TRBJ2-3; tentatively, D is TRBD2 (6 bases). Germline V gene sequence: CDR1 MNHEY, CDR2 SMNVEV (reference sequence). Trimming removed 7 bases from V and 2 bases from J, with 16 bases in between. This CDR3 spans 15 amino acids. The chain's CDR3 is CASTSGLAFTDTQYF. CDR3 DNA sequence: TGTGCCAGCACCTCCGGCCTAGCGTTCACAGATACGCAGTATTTT.

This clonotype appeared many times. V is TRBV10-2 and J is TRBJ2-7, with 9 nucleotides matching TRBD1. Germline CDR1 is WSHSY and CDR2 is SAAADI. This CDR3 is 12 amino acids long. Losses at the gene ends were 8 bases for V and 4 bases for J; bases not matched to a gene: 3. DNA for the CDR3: TGCGCCAGCCGGGACAGGGATTACGAGCAGTACTTC. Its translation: CASRDRDYEQYF.

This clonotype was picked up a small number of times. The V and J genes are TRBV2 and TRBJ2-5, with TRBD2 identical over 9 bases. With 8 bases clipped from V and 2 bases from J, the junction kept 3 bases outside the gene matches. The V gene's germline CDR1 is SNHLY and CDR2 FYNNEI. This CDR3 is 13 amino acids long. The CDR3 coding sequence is TGTGCCAGCGCTAGCGGGGAACAAGAGACCCAGTACTTC. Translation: CASASGEQETQYF. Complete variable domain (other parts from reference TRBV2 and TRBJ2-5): EPEVTQTPSHQVTQMGQEVILRCVPISNHLYFYWYRQILGQKVEFLVSFYNNEISEKSEIFDDQFSVERPDGSNFTLKIRSTKLEDSAMYFCASASGEQETQYFGPGTRLLVL.

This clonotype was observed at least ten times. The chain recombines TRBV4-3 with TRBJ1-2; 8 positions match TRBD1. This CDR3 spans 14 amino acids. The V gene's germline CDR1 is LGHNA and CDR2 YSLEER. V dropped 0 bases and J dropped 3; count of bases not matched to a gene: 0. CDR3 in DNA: TGCGCCAGCAGCCAAGACAGGGGGCACTATGGCTACACCTTC. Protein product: CASSQDRGHYGYTF.

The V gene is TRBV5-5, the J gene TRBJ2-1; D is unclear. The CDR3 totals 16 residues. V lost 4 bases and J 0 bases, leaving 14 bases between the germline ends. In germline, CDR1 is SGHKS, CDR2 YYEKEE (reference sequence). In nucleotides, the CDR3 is TGTGCCAGCAGCCTGCGGTGGGCACCCTCCTACAATGAGCAGTTCTTC. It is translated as CASSLRWAPSYNEQFF.

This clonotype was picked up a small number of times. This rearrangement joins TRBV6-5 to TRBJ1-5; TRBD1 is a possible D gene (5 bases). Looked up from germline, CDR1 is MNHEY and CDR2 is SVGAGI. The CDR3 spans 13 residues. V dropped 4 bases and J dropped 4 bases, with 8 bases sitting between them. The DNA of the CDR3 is TGTGCCAGCAGTTTCCAGGGAAATCAGCCCCAGCATTTT. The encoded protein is CASSFQGNQPQHF.